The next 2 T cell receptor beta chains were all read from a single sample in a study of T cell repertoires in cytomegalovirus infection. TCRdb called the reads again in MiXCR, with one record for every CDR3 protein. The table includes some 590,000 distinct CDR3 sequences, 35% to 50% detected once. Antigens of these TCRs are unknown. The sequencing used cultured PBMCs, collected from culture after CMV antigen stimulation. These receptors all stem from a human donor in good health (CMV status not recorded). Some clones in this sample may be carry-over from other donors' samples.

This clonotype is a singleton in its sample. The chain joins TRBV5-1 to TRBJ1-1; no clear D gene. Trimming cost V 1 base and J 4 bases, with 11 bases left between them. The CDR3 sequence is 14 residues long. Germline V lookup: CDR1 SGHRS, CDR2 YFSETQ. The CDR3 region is CASSLFGQFTEAFF. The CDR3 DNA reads TGCGCCAGCAGCTTGTTTGGTCAGTTCACTGAAGCTTTCTTT.

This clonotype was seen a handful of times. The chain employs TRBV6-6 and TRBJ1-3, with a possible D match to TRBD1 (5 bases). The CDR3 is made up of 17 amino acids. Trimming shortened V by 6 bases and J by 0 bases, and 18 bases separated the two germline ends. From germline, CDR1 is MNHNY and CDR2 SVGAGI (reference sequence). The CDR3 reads CASSPMDGTYSGNTIYF. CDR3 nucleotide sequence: TGTGCCAGCAGCCCTATGGACGGGACCTACTCTGGAAACACCATATATTTT.